Included here is one TCR beta chain sequence, with context. The data derive from a study of blood T cells in healthy people across ages. V was trimmed by 5 bases and J by 5 bases, leaving 15 bases between them. Per germline, CDR1 SGHRS and CDR2 YFSETQ. The CDR3 consists of 14 residues. Through a sample-barcoded 5' primer and a J-beta primer mix, a second PCR was run for 7 to 11 cycles. TCRdb recomputed calls from the 5' RACE reads with MiXCR, one row per CDR3 protein. The data hold roughly 1.7 million distinct CDR3 sequences, with roughly a third observed a single time. The receptor's source is a young woman in good health. The specimen was blood. The chain uses TRBV5-1 and TRBJ2-3, with D maybe TRBD2 (5 bases). CDR3 region: CASSLRRPGDTQYF. DNA of the CDR3: TGCGCCAGCAGTCTGAGGAGGCCTGGAGATACGCAGTATTTT.